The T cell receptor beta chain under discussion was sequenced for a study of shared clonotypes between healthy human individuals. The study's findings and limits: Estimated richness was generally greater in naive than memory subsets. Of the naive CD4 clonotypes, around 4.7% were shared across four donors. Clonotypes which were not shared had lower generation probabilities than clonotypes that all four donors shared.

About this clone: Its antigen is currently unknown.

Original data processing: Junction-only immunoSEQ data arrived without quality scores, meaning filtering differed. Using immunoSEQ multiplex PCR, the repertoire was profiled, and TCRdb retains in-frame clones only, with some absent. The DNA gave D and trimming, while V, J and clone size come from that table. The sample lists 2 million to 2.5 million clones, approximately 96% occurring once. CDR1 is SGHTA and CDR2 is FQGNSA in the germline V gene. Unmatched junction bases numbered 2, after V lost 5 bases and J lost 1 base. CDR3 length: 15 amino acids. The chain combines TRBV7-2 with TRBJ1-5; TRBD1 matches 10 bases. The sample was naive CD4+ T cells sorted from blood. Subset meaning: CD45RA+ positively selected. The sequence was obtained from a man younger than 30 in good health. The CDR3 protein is CASSMDRGSNQPQHF. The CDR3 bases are TGTGCCAGCAGCATGGACAGGGGGAGCAATCAGCCCCAGCATTTT.